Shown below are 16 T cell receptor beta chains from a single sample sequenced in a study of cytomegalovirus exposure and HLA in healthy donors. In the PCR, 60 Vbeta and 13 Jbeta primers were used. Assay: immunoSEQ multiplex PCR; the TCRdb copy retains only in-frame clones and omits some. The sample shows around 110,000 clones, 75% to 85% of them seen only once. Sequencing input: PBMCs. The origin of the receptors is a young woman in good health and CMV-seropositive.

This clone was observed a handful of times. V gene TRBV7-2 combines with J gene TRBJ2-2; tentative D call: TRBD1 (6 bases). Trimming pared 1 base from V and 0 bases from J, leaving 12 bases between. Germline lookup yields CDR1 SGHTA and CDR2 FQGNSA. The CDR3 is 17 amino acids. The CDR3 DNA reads TGTGCCAGCAGCTTAGTCCTGGGGGCCTCGAACACCGGGGAGCTGTTTTTT. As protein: CASSLVLGASNTGELFF.

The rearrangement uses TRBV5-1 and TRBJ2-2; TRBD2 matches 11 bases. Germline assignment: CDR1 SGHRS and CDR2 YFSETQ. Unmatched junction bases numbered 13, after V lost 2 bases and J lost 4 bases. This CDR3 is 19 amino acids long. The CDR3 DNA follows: TGCGCCAGCAGCTTTTCTGGGACTAGCGGAAGCCCCACCACCGGGGAGCTGTTTTTT. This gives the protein CASSFSGTSGSPTTGELFF.

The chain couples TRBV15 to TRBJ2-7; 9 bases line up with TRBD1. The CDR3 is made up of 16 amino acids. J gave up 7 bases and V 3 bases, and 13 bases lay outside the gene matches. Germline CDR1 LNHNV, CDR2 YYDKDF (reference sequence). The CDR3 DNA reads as TGTGCCACCAGCAGGAGCGCACAGGGGGCAACTTATGAGCAGTACTTC. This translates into CATSRSAQGATYEQYF.

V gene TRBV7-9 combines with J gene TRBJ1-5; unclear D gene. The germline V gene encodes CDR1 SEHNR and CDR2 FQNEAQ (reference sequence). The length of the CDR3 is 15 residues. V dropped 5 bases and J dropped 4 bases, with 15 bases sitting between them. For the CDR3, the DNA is TGTGCCAGCAGCCCCGCGTCGGGAGGTAATCAGCCCCAGCATTTT. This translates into CASSPASGGNQPQHF.

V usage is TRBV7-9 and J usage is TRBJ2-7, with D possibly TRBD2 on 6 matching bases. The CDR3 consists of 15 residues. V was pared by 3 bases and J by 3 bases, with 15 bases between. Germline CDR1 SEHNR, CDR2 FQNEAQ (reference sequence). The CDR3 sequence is CASSFSPGRSYEQYF. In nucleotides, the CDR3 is TGTGCCAGCAGCTTCTCGCCCGGGAGAAGCTACGAGCAGTACTTC.

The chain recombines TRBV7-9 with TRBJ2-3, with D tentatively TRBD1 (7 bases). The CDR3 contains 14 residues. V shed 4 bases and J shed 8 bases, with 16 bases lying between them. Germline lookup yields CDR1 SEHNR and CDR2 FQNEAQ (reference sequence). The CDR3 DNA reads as TGTGCCAGCAGCTCAGGGTCCCAGGGGGGTACGCAGTATTTT. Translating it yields CASSSGSQGGTQYF.

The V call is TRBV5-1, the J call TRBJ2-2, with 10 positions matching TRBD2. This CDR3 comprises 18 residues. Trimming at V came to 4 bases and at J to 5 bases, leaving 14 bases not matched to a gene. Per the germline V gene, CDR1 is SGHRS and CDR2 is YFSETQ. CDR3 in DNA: TGCGCCAGCAGCACAATTCCCGGGACTAGCGTGGATACCGGGGAGCTGTTTTTT. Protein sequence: CASSTIPGTSVDTGELFF.

The CDR3 coding sequence is TGTGCCAGCAGCGAAGCGGTGACTAGCATGTACGAGCAGTACTTC. It is translated as CASSEAVTSMYEQYF. The chain carries TRBV7-9 and TRBJ2-7, with 7 bases identical to TRBD2. Germline-derived CDR1 and CDR2 are SEHNR and FQNEAQ (reference sequence). J lost 4 bases, V lost 5 bases, and 11 bases had no gene match. CDR3 length: 15 amino acids.

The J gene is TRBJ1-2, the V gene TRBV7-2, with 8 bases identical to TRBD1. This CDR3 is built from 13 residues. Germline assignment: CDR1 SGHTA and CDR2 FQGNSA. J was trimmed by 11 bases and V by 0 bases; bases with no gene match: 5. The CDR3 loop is CASSLAAGGEYTF. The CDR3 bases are TGTGCCAGCAGCTTAGCGGCAGGGGGCGAATACACCTTC.

The chain's CDR3 is CASGTDRVGEAFF. Written as DNA, the CDR3 is TGTGCCAGCGGGACAGACAGGGTGGGTGAAGCTTTCTTT. The chain is built from TRBV9 and TRBJ1-1; 7 bases align to TRBD1. V lost 7 bases to trimming and J lost 7 bases; unmatched junction nucleotides: 10. The CDR3 sequence is 13 residues long. Germline V CDR1 and CDR2: SGDLS, YYNGEE.

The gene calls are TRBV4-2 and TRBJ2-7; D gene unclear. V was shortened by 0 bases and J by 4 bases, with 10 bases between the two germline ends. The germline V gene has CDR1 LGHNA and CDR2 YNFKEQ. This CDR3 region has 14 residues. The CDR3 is CASSQDLTSYEQYF. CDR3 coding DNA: TGTGCCAGCAGCCAAGATCTAACTTCTTACGAGCAGTACTTC.

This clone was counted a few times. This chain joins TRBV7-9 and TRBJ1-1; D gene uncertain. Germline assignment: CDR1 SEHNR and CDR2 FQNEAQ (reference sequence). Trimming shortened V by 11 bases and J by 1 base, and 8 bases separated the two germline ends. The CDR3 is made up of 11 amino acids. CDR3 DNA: TGTGCCGTTACAGAGAACACTGAAGCTTTCTTT. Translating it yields CAVTENTEAFF.

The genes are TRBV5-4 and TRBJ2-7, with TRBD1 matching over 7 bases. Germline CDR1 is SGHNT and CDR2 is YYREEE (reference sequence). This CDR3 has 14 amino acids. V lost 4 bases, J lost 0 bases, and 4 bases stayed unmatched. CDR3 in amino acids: CASSETGVSYEQYF. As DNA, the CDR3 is TGTGCCAGCAGCGAAACAGGGGTCTCCTACGAGCAGTACTTC.

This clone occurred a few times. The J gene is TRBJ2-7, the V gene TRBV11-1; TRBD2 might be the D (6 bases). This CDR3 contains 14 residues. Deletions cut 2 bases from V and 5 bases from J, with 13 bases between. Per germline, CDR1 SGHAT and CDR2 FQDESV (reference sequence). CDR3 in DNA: TGTGCCAGCAGCTTATCCTTCAGGGAGGACGAGCAGTACTTC. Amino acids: CASSLSFREDEQYF.

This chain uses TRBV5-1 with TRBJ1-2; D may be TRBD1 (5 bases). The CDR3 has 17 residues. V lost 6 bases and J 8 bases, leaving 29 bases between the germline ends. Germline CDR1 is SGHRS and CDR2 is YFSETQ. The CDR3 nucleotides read TGCGCCAGCACCCTCACGATCCCAGGGCCAGGGACTTGGGGCTACACCTTC. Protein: CASTLTIPGPGTWGYTF.

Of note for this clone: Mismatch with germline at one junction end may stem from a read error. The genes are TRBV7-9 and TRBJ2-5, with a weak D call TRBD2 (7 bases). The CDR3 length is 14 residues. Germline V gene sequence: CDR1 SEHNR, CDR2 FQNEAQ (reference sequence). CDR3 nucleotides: TGTTCCAGCAGCTCCAAACAGGGAGGGGAGACCCAGTACTTC. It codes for CSSSSKQGGETQYF. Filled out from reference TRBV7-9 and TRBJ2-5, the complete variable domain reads DTGVSQNPRHKITKRGQNVTFRCDPISEHNRLYWYRQTLGQGPEFLTYFQNEAQLEKSRLLSDRFSAERPKGSFSTLEIQRTEQGDSAMYLCSSSSKQGGETQYFGPGTRLLVL.